The rows below give T cell receptor beta chains drawn from one sample of a study of blood T cell repertoires in COVID-19. Sequenced by immunoSEQ multiplex PCR; TCRdb stores in-frame clones only, minus some. The sample holds 95,000 to 150,000 clones, 70% to 90% seen once. Specimen: peripheral blood. All receptors come from a man between 35 and 55 years old with acute or convalescent COVID-19. The CDR3 runs from the conserved cysteine through the conserved F or W. The D gene is left open where the match is weak. The size field is filled for only some rows; it gives once, few, many or a size class.

V gene,clone size,D gene,J gene,CDR3 DNA,CDR3 protein
TRBV5-4,.,.,TRBJ1-2,TGTGCCAGCAGCCCCCTAAGGAGCCTCGGCTATGGCTACACCTTC,CASSPLRSLGYGYTF
TRBV5-1,.,TRBD2,TRBJ2-2,TGCGCCAGCAGTAGCAGCGGGGGATCCACCGGGGAGCTGTTTTTT,CASSSSGGSTGELFF
TRBV11-2,.,TRBD2,TRBJ2-1,TGTGCCAGCAGCTTAGGACTAGCGGGAGGGGTCTACAATGAGCAGTTCTTC,CASSLGLAGGVYNEQFF
TRBV9,.,.,TRBJ1-6,TGTGCCAGCAGCGTAGACCCGAGCTCCTATAATTCACCCCTCCACTTT,CASSVDPSSYNSPLHF
TRBV19,.,TRBD1,TRBJ1-5,TGTGCCAGTACGACAGGGTTTGGGTATCAGCCCCAGCATTTT,CASTTGFGYQPQHF
TRBV9,.,TRBD2,TRBJ2-2,TGTGCCAGCAGCGCTAGCGGGGGGGCCGGGGAGCTGTTTTTT,CASSASGGAGELFF
TRBV6-1,.,TRBD1,TRBJ1-2,TGTGCCAGCAGTGAAGCCCATACCGACAGGGGACACTATGGCTACACCTTC,CASSEAHTDRGHYGYTF
TRBV3-1/TRBV3-2,.,.,TRBJ1-6,TGTGCCAGCAGCCAAAAACGCCAACAGGGAGCTTCACCCCTCCACTTT,CASSQKRQQGASPLHF
TRBV7-8,.,.,TRBJ2-5,TGTGCCAGCAGCTCTTCGGGAGTGGAGACCCAGTACTTC,CASSSSGVETQYF
TRBV9,.,TRBD1,TRBJ2-1,TGTGCCAGCAGCGCTGGACAGGGATTCAACCGCAGTTACGGCAATGAGCAGTTCTTC,CASSAGQGFNRSYGNEQFF
TRBV14,.,.,TRBJ1-1,TGTGCCAGCAGCCCCTTAATGAACACTGAAGCTTTCTTT,CASSPLMNTEAFF
TRBV2,.,TRBD1,TRBJ2-3,TGTGCCAGCAGTGAGGGACAGGGGGGGTGGACAGATACGCAGTATTTT,CASSEGQGGWTDTQYF
TRBV5-5,.,.,TRBJ2-7,TGTGCCAGCAGCTTGGGCCAGAACTACGAGCAGTACTTC,CASSLGQNYEQYF
TRBV19,.,TRBD2,TRBJ2-2,TGTGCCAGTAGCCATCGGGGGGTCAACACCGGGGAGCTGTTTTTT,CASSHRGVNTGELFF
TRBV11-3,.,TRBD2,TRBJ2-7,TGTGCCAGCAGCCGGACTAGCGGGGCCGAGCAGTACTTC,CASSRTSGAEQYF
TRBV5-4,.,.,TRBJ2-3,TGTGCCAGCAGCTTAGTCAGGGGTGGGGTCAGCACAGATACGCAGTATTTT,CASSLVRGGVSTDTQYF
TRBV5-4,.,TRBD2,TRBJ2-2,TGTGCCAGCAGCTTGGGACTAGCGGGAAACACCGGGGAGCTGTTTTTT,CASSLGLAGNTGELFF
TRBV28,.,.,TRBJ2-5,TGTGCCAGCAGTTCTCCGGGGAACCAGTACTTC,CASSSPGNQYF
TRBV12-3/TRBV12-4,.,TRBD1,TRBJ1-1,TGTGCCAGCAGCAGGGGGCGGTCGGTAGCTTTCTTT,CASSRGRSVAFF
TRBV5-1,.,.,TRBJ2-2,TGCGCCAGCAGCTTGGACGGCGGCACCGGGGAGCTGTTTTTT,CASSLDGGTGELFF
TRBV5-1,.,.,TRBJ1-1,TGCGCCAGCAGCTTGAGGGGTACGAACACTGAAGCTTTCTTT,CASSLRGTNTEAFF
TRBV3-1/TRBV3-2,.,.,TRBJ1-3,TGTGCCAGCAGCCCGGACAATTGGGTGAACACCATATATTTT,CASSPDNWVNTIYF
TRBV6-6,.,.,TRBJ2-1,TGTGCCAGCAGTCAAAAACAGGGAAATGAGCAGTTCTTC,CASSQKQGNEQFF
TRBV11-3,few,TRBD1,TRBJ2-7,TGTGCCAGCAGCTTAGATTCCCGACAGGGTGGAGAGCAGTACTTC,CASSLDSRQGGEQYF
TRBV6-5,.,TRBD2,TRBJ2-1,TGTGCCAGCAGAACTAGCGGGAGCTATGAGCAGTTCTTC,CASRTSGSYEQFF
TRBV5-1,.,TRBD1,TRBJ2-1,TGCGCCAGCAGCATGGGACAGGGGAAAGGAAATGAGCAGTTCTTC,CASSMGQGKGNEQFF
TRBV7-2,.,.,TRBJ1-4,TGTGCCAGCAGCTTGAGACTGGGGCTAACTAATGAAAAACTGTTTTTT,CASSLRLGLTNEKLFF
TRBV19,.,.,TRBJ1-3,TGTGCCAGTAGTCTCGGCTCTGGAAACACCATATATTTT,CASSLGSGNTIYF
TRBV19,.,.,TRBJ2-3,TGTGCCAGTAGTATAGATGGGGGGTGGACCACAGATACGCAGTATTTT,CASSIDGGWTTDTQYF
TRBV11-3,.,.,TRBJ2-5,TGTGCCAGCAGCTTAGTCCAGGGGGAGACCCAGTACTTC,CASSLVQGETQYF
TRBV12-3/TRBV12-4,.,TRBD1,TRBJ1-2,TGTGCCAGCAGCGACAGGGGAATTGATGGCTACACCTTC,CASSDRGIDGYTF